The clone carrying this T cell receptor beta chain was seen a few times. The data derive from a study of T-cell memory formation after mild COVID-19. Study-wide background: TCR clusters largely stayed donor specific.

TCRdb re-called the 5' RACE reads through MiXCR, storing one row per CDR3 protein. The data hold just over 400,000 distinct CDR3 sequences, with 23% observed a single time. Germline V CDR1 and CDR2: SGHTA, FQGNSA. CDR3 size: 15 residues. J gave up 4 bases and V 5 bases, and 4 bases lay outside the gene matches. The receptor was derived from an adult woman who had mild COVID-19 (a few samples of this study predate the infection). Cell type and time point are not known. The sample consisted of PBMCs or a T cell subset sorted from them (not recorded which). V and J are TRBV7-2 and TRBJ2-5; 13 bases line up with TRBD2. CDR3 sequence reads: CASSIRTSGRETQYF. The CDR3 DNA sequence: TGTGCCAGCAGCATACGGACTAGCGGGAGAGAGACCCAGTACTTC.